This T cell receptor beta chain was recovered during a study of cytomegalovirus exposure and HLA in healthy donors. Study-wide background: An analysis done earlier identified around 100 million unique TCR beta sequences from approximately 170 million T cells. Points from the study as a whole: Presence/absence comparisons presumed near-even sequencing depth among donors.

This cohort consisted of healthy bone marrow donors. Per the germline V gene, CDR1 is MDHEN and CDR2 is SYDVKM. V lost 6 bases and J 0 bases, leaving 17 bases between the germline ends. CDR3 size: 16 residues. Researchers ran the PCR with 60 Vbeta and 13 Jbeta primers. Data came from immunoSEQ multiplex PCR; TCRdb stores just in-frame clones and leaves some out. The sample carries 200,000 or so clones, 80% to 85% recorded once. Comment on this clone: The antigen is unknown.

The sample was PBMCs. The genes are TRBV28 and TRBJ1-1, with a tentative D call TRBD1 (5 bases). The TCR comes from a boy aged 2 to 10 in good health and CMV-seronegative. CDR3 amino acids: CASRQTDPGMNTEAFF. In DNA, the CDR3 is TGTGCCAGCAGGCAGACAGACCCTGGGATGAACACTGAAGCTTTCTTT. Looking up the rest from reference TRBV28 and TRBJ1-1 gives the full variable domain: DVKVTQSSRYLVKRTGEKVFLECVQDMDHENMFWYRQDPGLGLRLIYFSYDVKMKEKGDIPEGYSVSREKKERFSLILESASTNQTSMYLCASRQTDPGMNTEAFFGQGTRLTVV.